This TCR delta chain was identified during a study of γδ T cells in repeated Plasmodium falciparum infection. Study in general: Donors were malaria-exposed Malian children or age- and gender-matched Australian children. General study findings and limits: Vdelta2-negative gammadelta repertoires appeared less diverse and less shared in Malian than Australian children. Over time and infection, Vgamma9/Vdelta2+ repertoires remained highly stable and polyclonal. Waves of new clonotype selection appeared after repeated controlled infections in Vdelta2-negative, largely Vdelta1+, gammadelta T cells.

TCRdb re-processed the multiplex PCR reads via CATT. Of approximately 90,000 delta-chain clones in the sample, 0.95% to 1% are singletons; the top ten hold 9.6%. This clone was counted between two and nine times. The antigen remains undetermined. It differs at one base from a far larger clone, so likely a read error. Within the sample, other DNA sequences also encode this same CDR3. Flow sorting of PBMC yielded separate Vgamma9/Vdelta2+ and Vdelta2-negative gammadelta T cell populations for bulk repertoire analysis. V was pared by 4 bases and J by 2 bases, with 18 bases of the junction left unmatched. This CDR3 spans 19 amino acids. The germline CDR1 and CDR2 sequences are TSWWSYY and QGS.

This chain connects TRDV1 to TRDJ1; 8 bases agree with TRDD2. As TCRdb names no J gene, one was assigned here on the basis of a DNA match to germline. This clonotype was obtained from a pool of human donors (malaria-infected and uninfected, not separated). Sequenced input: gamma-delta T cells from blood. CDR3 sequence reads: CALGALHLPSETGTDKLIF. The CDR3 DNA reads as TGTGCTCTTGGGGCCTTACACCTTCCTAGTGAAACTGGGACCGATAAACTCATCTTT.